A single sample is the source of the 16 T cell receptor beta chains below, sequenced in a study of OX40 agonist ivuxolimab in advanced cancers. Only in-frame clones appear in the TCRdb table, and some are missing; sequencing was by immunoSEQ multiplex PCR. The sample has 40,000 to 55,000 clones; around 93% are singletons. Sequencing was performed on CD4+ or CD8+ T cells sorted from blood, taken in a trial of the OX40 agonist ivuxolimab. The source of these receptors is an adult with an advanced solid tumor such as melanoma, head and neck, liver or kidney cancer.

The V gene is TRBV27, the J gene TRBJ1-1; D gene uncertain. Trimming pared 5 bases from V and 5 bases from J, leaving 12 bases between. This CDR3 contains 13 residues. Germline V gene lookup returns CDR1 MNHEY and CDR2 SMNVEV (reference sequence). Here the CDR3 reads CASSRGDRTEAFF. Here the CDR3 DNA reads TGTGCCAGCAGTCGTGGGGATCGGACTGAAGCTTTCTTT.

The rearrangement joins TRBV28 to TRBJ1-2; weak D call: TRBD1 (5 bases). Germline values: CDR1 MDHEN, CDR2 SYDVKM. The ends were cut back, 5 bases at V and 6 bases at J, with 16 bases in the middle. CDR3 length: 14 amino acids. The CDR3 region has the DNA TGTGCCAGCAGTCCCCCGGGACCGAGAGATGGCTACACCTTC. This codes for CASSPPGPRDGYTF.

The CDR3 DNA follows: TGTGCCAGTAGCCCTACTAGCGGGAGGGGGAATACGCAGTATTTT. Amino acids: CASSPTSGRGNTQYF. The chain links TRBV19 to TRBJ2-3, with 13 positions matching TRBD2. The CDR3 consists of 15 residues. V lost 6 bases, J lost 7 bases, and 7 bases stayed unmatched. The germline CDR1 and CDR2 sequences are LNHDA and SQIVND (reference sequence).

V and J are TRBV18 and TRBJ2-5; D not certain. In germline, CDR1 is KGHSH, CDR2 LQKENI. Trimming shortened V by 3 bases and J by 5 bases, and 16 bases separated the two germline ends. This CDR3 has 15 residues. CDR3 in DNA: TGTGCCAGCTCACCCCGCGAACTTGGGCAGGAGACCCAGTACTTC. It is translated as CASSPRELGQETQYF.

The chain is built from TRBV7-8 and TRBJ2-3; 7 positions match TRBD2. The germline gives CDR1 SGHVS, CDR2 FQNEAQ. J gave up 1 base and V 4 bases, and 5 bases lay outside the gene matches. The CDR3 has 15 residues. The CDR3 DNA is TGTGCCAGCAGCTCCCTAGCGGAGGGCACAGATACGCAGTATTTT. It translates to CASSSLAEGTDTQYF.

The chain carries TRBV7-8 and TRBJ2-5; D gene unclear. Germline V gene sequence: CDR1 SGHVS, CDR2 FQNEAQ. Between the trimmed V and J ends, which lost 1 base and 0 bases, there was a span of 12 bases. The CDR3 covers 16 residues. The CDR3 nucleotides read TGTGCCAGCAGCTTAGTTATTGGGCAGTACCAAGAGACCCAGTACTTC. This gives the protein CASSLVIGQYQETQYF.

The J gene is TRBJ1-5, the V gene TRBV9; tentatively, D is TRBD1 (6 bases). Germline CDR1 reads SGDLS; CDR2 reads YYNGEE. This CDR3 has 14 residues. The V end lost 3 bases, the J end lost 0 bases, and 7 bases lay between the germline ends. CDR3 in DNA: TGTGCCAGCAGCGCGGACAGTAGCAATCAGCCCCAGCATTTT. Translating gives CASSADSSNQPQHF.

The rearrangement joins TRBV27 to TRBJ2-1; possible D gene TRBD2, 6 bases. The CDR3 consists of 15 residues. CDR1 is MNHEY and CDR2 is SMNVEV in the germline V gene (reference sequence). Trimming shortened V by 0 bases and J by 7 bases, and 13 bases separated the two germline ends. For the CDR3, the DNA is TGTGCCAGCAGTTTATCCTCGGGAGTCTGGAATGAGCAGTTCTTC. This gives the protein CASSLSSGVWNEQFF.

This clone appeared once. This sequence joins TRBV9 and TRBJ2-3, with 9 bases fitting TRBD1. The V segment lost 0 bases and the J segment 2 bases; nucleotides outside the gene matches: 7. The germline gives CDR1 SGDLS, CDR2 YYNGEE. The length of the CDR3 is 17 residues. CDR3 DNA: TGTGCCAGCAGCGTAGTAGGGGACAGGGATTACACAGATACGCAGTATTTT. Protein sequence: CASSVVGDRDYTDTQYF.

This sequence joins TRBV5-4 and TRBJ2-5; D is unresolved. The length of the CDR3 is 14 residues. V lost 1 base, J lost 5 bases, and 12 bases lay in between. Germline CDR1 and CDR2: SGHNT and YYREEE (reference sequence). CDR3 bases: TGTGCCAGCAGCTTGCACCCTTTCGGGGAGACCCAGTACTTC. This encodes CASSLHPFGETQYF.

In this sample, this clone turned up once. The rearrangement links TRBV25-1 to TRBJ2-7; no reliable D call. V lost 4 bases and J lost 3, with 4 bases in between. Germline loops: CDR1 MGHDK, CDR2 SYGVNS. The CDR3 covers 11 residues. The CDR3 region is CASSGYYEQYF. CDR3 bases: TGTGCCAGCAGTGGTTACTACGAGCAGTACTTC.

The chain joins TRBV15 to TRBJ2-3; 9 nucleotides align to TRBD2. This CDR3 is built from 14 residues. Germline V gene sequence: CDR1 LNHNV, CDR2 YYDKDF (reference sequence). With 6 bases clipped from V and 4 bases from J, the junction kept 5 bases outside the gene matches. CDR3 coding DNA: TGTGCCACCAGGGCTAGCGGGGACCCAGATACGCAGTATTTT. The encoded protein is CATRASGDPDTQYF. The complete variable domain, with remaining parts taken from reference TRBV15 and TRBJ2-3, reads DAMVIQNPRYQVTQFGKPVTLSCSQTLNHNVMYWYQQKSSQAPKLLFHYYDKDFNNEADTPDNFQSRRPNTSFCFLDIRSPGLGDTAMYLCATRASGDPDTQYFGPGTRLTVL.

The gene calls are TRBV9 and TRBJ2-2, with a possible D match to TRBD1 (6 bases). The CDR3 totals 14 residues. Germline CDR1 SGDLS, CDR2 YYNGEE. V gave up 4 bases and J gave up 4 bases, with 11 bases separating them. In DNA form, the CDR3 reads TGTGCCAGCAGCCTTGGGGGCGGCACCGGGGAGCTGTTTTTT. This codes for CASSLGGGTGELFF.

V is TRBV5-1 and J is TRBJ2-3; 9 bases align to TRBD2. Germline V gene data show CDR1 as SGHRS and CDR2 as YFSETQ. CDR3 length equals 15 residues. After removal of 5 bases from V and 5 bases from J, the junction contained 9 bases not matched to a gene. The CDR3, as DNA: TGCGCCAGCAGATATAGCGGGAGCAGCGTAGATACGCAGTATTTT. Amino acids: CASRYSGSSVDTQYF.

Here the CDR3 reads CASSDPGELFF. The CDR3 DNA reads as TGTGCCAGCAGCGACCCCGGGGAGCTGTTTTTT. V gene TRBV6-5 combines with J gene TRBJ2-2, with D uncertain. The CDR3 has 11 residues. Trimming shortened V by 6 bases and J by 6 bases, and 5 bases separated the two germline ends. Germline CDR1 and CDR2: MNHEY and SVGAGI.

The chain links TRBV19 to TRBJ2-1; 10 bases line up with TRBD1. V dropped 4 bases and J dropped 9; count of bases not matched to a gene: 6. CDR3 size: 14 residues. Germline V lookup: CDR1 LNHDA, CDR2 SQIVND (reference sequence). CDR3 loop: CASSTGTGAFEQFF. CDR3 nucleotides: TGTGCCAGTAGTACTGGGACAGGGGCGTTTGAGCAGTTCTTC.